This T cell receptor beta chain was retrieved from a study of technical replicates of blood from a few donors. Trimming took off 2 bases at V and 8 bases at J, with 16 bases between the two ends. The CDR3 consists of 15 residues. The V gene's germline CDR1 is MNHEY and CDR2 SVGAGI. Method: immunoSEQ multiplex PCR; TCRdb's copy keeps in-frame clones and lacks some. The repertoire includes 98,000 or so clones, approximately 96% of them detected once, and approximately 0.21% sits in the top ten. The rearrangement links TRBV6-5 to TRBJ2-1, with a tentative D call TRBD1 (6 bases). This TCR was sampled from a human donor in good health. Input material: T cells isolated from PBMCs. The CDR3 DNA reads as TGTGCCAGCAGTTACCTAAACTCTGGGGGCGATGAGCAGTTCTTC. Translated: CASSYLNSGGDEQFF.